The sample holds many counts of the clone carrying this T cell receptor (beta chain). Antigen: not known. CDR1 MRHNA and CDR2 SNTAGT come from the germline V gene. The CDR3 covers 13 residues. The V gene lost 1 base and the J gene lost 8 bases, with 9 bases spanning the gap. Library preparation (for TCRbeta) was performed with unique molecular identifiers. TCRdb re-called the PCR reads through MiXCR, storing one row per CDR3 protein. This table has about 110,000 distinct CDR3 sequences, 5.5% to 6.5% appearing once. These data originate in a study of T-cell reconstitution after alpha-beta-depleted transplantation in children. The study, taken as a whole, reports: Once a year had passed after transplant, T-cell counts and diversity came mostly from newly produced T cells. Several hundred graft clones that had expanded were reportedly the source of alpha-beta T cells about two months after transplant. Surviving recipient T cells and thymic progenitors produced the high day-60 TCRbeta diversity seen in some patients.

The chain carries TRBV6-4 and TRBJ2-1; D may match TRBD1 or TRBD2 (6 bases each). The specimen comprised PBMCs, mostly from graft donor cells, sampled 360 days after TCRalphabeta/CD19-depleted stem cell transplant. This sequence was found in a male patient aged 2 to 9 who had a stem cell transplant for acute lymphoblastic leukemia, so the T cells may come from the graft donor. The CDR3 bases are TGTGCCAGCAGTGACTTCGGGGGCGATGAGCAGTTCTTC. It encodes CASSDFGGDEQFF.